Shown below are 14 T cell receptor beta chains from a single sample sequenced in a study of T cell changes during pregnancy in multiple sclerosis. The protocol was immunoSEQ multiplex PCR, while the TCRdb copy is restricted to in-frame clones and leaves out a portion. This sample has about 40,000 clones, with roughly 90% found just once. The specimen was CD8+ T cells from peripheral blood mononuclear cells, collected in the first trimester of pregnancy. These receptor sequences come from a female donor with multiple sclerosis, enrolled in a pregnancy study.

The J gene is TRBJ2-7, the V gene TRBV15; no clear D gene. The CDR3 loop spans 13 amino acids. Trimming stripped 3 bases from V and 0 bases from J, with 6 bases between. Germline-derived CDR1 and CDR2 are LNHNV and YYDKDF (reference sequence). CDR3 in DNA: TGTGCCACCAGCAGTGGCACCTCCTACGAGCAGTACTTC. It codes for CATSSGTSYEQYF.

The CDR3 loop is CASSLLGLAIGELFF. The CDR3 DNA is TGTGCCAGCAGCCTTCTCGGACTAGCCATCGGGGAGCTGTTTTTT. This chain connects TRBV7-2 to TRBJ2-2; 8 bases are a match to TRBD2. This CDR3 is built from 15 residues. Trimming cost V 5 bases and J 7 bases; bases outside gene matches: 9. Germline V gene sequence: CDR1 SGHTA, CDR2 FQGNSA.

The rearrangement joins TRBV5-4 to TRBJ1-1, with D perhaps matching TRBD1 (5 bases). Germline V gene data show CDR1 as SGHNT and CDR2 as YYREEE (reference sequence). The CDR3 extends over 14 amino acids. The V end was cut by 3 bases, the J end by 7 bases, with 16 bases between. In DNA form, the CDR3 reads TGTGCCAGCAGCTCTGTCAGGGAAGGGGTTGAAGCTTTCTTT. It specifies CASSSVREGVEAFF.

The V and J genes are TRBV28 and TRBJ2-7; TRBD2 aligns across 7 bases. The CDR3 consists of 12 residues. V lost 3 bases and J lost 11; bases outside the gene matches: 7. Looked up from germline, CDR1 is MDHEN and CDR2 is SYDVKM. The CDR3 loop is CASSLGEGWKYF. The CDR3, as DNA: TGTGCCAGCAGTTTGGGGGAGGGATGGAAGTACTTC.

This chain joins TRBV6-5 and TRBJ2-3; no clear D gene. This CDR3 comprises 11 residues. Germline V gives CDR1 MNHEY, CDR2 SVGAGI. V lost 7 bases and J 7 bases, leaving 9 bases between the germline ends. This chain's CDR3 is CASKLTNTQYF. The CDR3 DNA sequence: TGTGCCAGCAAACTAACGAATACGCAGTATTTT.

This chain uses TRBV5-6 with TRBJ1-2; TRBD1 aligns across 7 bases. The CDR3 loop spans 13 amino acids. V lost 5 bases, J lost 4 bases, and 5 bases stayed unmatched. Germline V CDR1 and CDR2: SGHDT, YYEEEE. CDR3 nucleotides: TGTGCCAGCAGGGTACAGGGGATCTATGGCTACACCTTC. Translating gives CASRVQGIYGYTF.

The chain recombines TRBV19 with TRBJ1-5; 7 bases line up with TRBD1. CDR3 length equals 19 residues. Germline CDR1 and CDR2: LNHDA and SQIVND (reference sequence). V lost 0 bases to trimming and J lost 6 bases; unmatched junction nucleotides: 17. Written as DNA, the CDR3 is TGTGCCAGTAGTATAGATCTCGAGGCTGGATTGGGGGACAGTCAGCCCCAGCATTTT. Translating gives CASSIDLEAGLGDSQPQHF.

This sequence joins TRBV13 and TRBJ1-5, with TRBD1 identical over 9 bases. Germline loops: CDR1 PRHDT, CDR2 FYEKMQ (reference sequence). The CDR3 loop spans 14 amino acids. Losses at the gene ends were 5 bases for V and 9 bases for J; bases not matched to a gene: 8. CDR3 DNA sequence: TGTGCCAGCAGCCTCGGGACAGGGATAAGGCCCCAGCATTTT. Translation: CASSLGTGIRPQHF.

J is TRBJ2-2 and V is TRBV6-5; D perhaps matches TRBD2 (6 bases). Germline CDR1 MNHEY, CDR2 SVGAGI. The CDR3 extends over 13 amino acids. V gave up 7 bases and J gave up 4 bases, with 10 bases separating them. The CDR3 DNA reads as TGTGCCAGCAAATGGAGGGCCACCGGGGAGCTGTTTTTT. This encodes CASKWRATGELFF.

This clone was detected once. The genes are TRBV4-1 and TRBJ1-2; D is unresolved. The CDR3 is made up of 13 amino acids. CDR1 MGHRA and CDR2 YSYEKL come from the germline V gene. V shed 1 base and J shed 4 bases, with 7 bases lying between them. CDR3 in DNA: TGCGCCAGCAGCCAAGTCGGGTTCTATGGCTACACCTTC. This gives the protein CASSQVGFYGYTF.

The rearrangement links TRBV4-1 to TRBJ1-4, with D possibly TRBD1 on 5 matching bases. The CDR3 length is 18 residues. The ends were cut back, 0 bases at V and 3 bases at J, with 17 bases in the middle. CDR1 MGHRA and CDR2 YSYEKL come from the germline V gene. As DNA, the CDR3 is TGCGCCAGCAGCCAAGAAGGGTGGGAGGCGGGGGCTAATGAAAAACTGTTTTTT. It translates to CASSQEGWEAGANEKLFF.

This clone was detected only once. The chain joins TRBV19 to TRBJ1-1; D unresolved. Germline CDR1 and CDR2: LNHDA and SQIVND (reference sequence). This CDR3 has 13 amino acids. V was clipped by 1 base and J by 1 base, with 4 bases between them. CDR3 sequence reads: CASSIGANTEAFF. The DNA for the CDR3 is TGTGCCAGTAGTATAGGGGCGAACACTGAAGCTTTCTTT.

This rearrangement joins TRBV9 to TRBJ1-2, with 7 bases matching TRBD1. The CDR3 is 13 amino acids. With 6 bases clipped from V and 3 bases from J, the junction kept 5 bases outside the gene matches. Germline assignment: CDR1 SGDLS and CDR2 YYNGEE. The CDR3 is CASTRQGYYGYTF. The CDR3 DNA follows: TGTGCCAGCACCCGACAGGGCTACTATGGCTACACCTTC.

V usage is TRBV4-1 and J usage is TRBJ2-7; 7 bases align to TRBD2. The germline CDR1 and CDR2 sequences are MGHRA and YSYEKL. This CDR3 contains 15 residues. V gave up 0 bases and J gave up 0 bases; unmatched junction bases: 2. In DNA, the CDR3 is TGCGCCAGCAGCCAAGAGGCGGGGGACTCCTACGAGCAGTACTTC. Translated: CASSQEAGDSYEQYF.